This T cell receptor (beta chain) is drawn from a study of blood T cell repertoires in COVID-19. Study-wide background: Samples came from the United States, Italy and Spain, spanning acute and convalescent COVID-19. The analysed material was cDNA or gDNA that came from T cells, B-cell-depleted T cells, or PBMCs.

Germline loops: CDR1 MDHEN, CDR2 SYDVKM. The V and J ends lost 3 bases and 5 bases respectively, with 22 bases between them. The CDR3 has 17 residues. In the original analysis: Cell counts per sample came from amplifying reference gene primers. The repertoire was sequenced with immunoSEQ multiplex PCR; TCRdb's copy has only in-frame clones and lacks some. V, J and clone size reflect that table, while D and trimming were determined from the DNA. The sample yields approximately 190,000 clones, 90% seen once. Sequenced input: peripheral blood. The chain uses TRBV28 and TRBJ2-5; D perhaps matches TRBD1 (6 bases). The sequence derives from a man over 45 with acute or convalescent COVID-19. The CDR3 loop reads CASSFLGAQVFGETQYF. CDR3 bases: TGTGCCAGCAGTTTTCTGGGGGCGCAGGTCTTCGGGGAGACCCAGTACTTC. The full variable domain, in which reference TRBV28 and TRBJ2-5 provide the parts outside the CDR3, is DVKVTQSSRYLVKRTGEKVFLECVQDMDHENMFWYRQDPGLGLRLIYFSYDVKMKEKGDIPEGYSVSREKKERFSLILESASTNQTSMYLCASSFLGAQVFGETQYFGPGTRLLVL.